Listed below are T cell receptor beta chains from one sample, sequenced in a study of T cell responses to AZD1222 COVID-19 vaccine. Measured with immunoSEQ multiplex PCR; TCRdb has only the in-frame clones, and not every one. The repertoire has 100,000 to 120,000 clones, roughly 87% of them found once; the top ten carry roughly two fifths. The source material was peripheral blood, sampled 28 days after the second AZD1222 dose. Receptor source: an adult who received the AZD1222 COVID-19 vaccine. Both conserved end residues are part of each CDR3. Each record gives: J gene, D gene, clone size, V gene, CDR3 DNA, CDR3 protein. D genes are given only for firm matches. Clone size is not always given. Where it is, it says once, few, many or a class for expanded clones.

J gene: TRBJ1-1; D gene: NA; clone size: once; V gene: TRBV6-4; CDR3 DNA: TGTGCCAGCAGTGACTCCTCAAAGGGGAACACTGAAGCTTTCTTT; CDR3 protein: CASSDSSKGNTEAFF
J gene: TRBJ1-1; D gene: NA; clone size: NA; V gene: TRBV5-8; CDR3 DNA: TGTGCCAGCAGCCCGCAGGCAGGGTTCACTGAAGCTTTCTTT; CDR3 protein: CASSPQAGFTEAFF
J gene: TRBJ2-3; D gene: NA; clone size: NA; V gene: TRBV5-1; CDR3 DNA: TGCGCCAGCAGCCTAGGGTCCGGGAGTTTGACAGATACGCAGTATTTT; CDR3 protein: CASSLGSGSLTDTQYF
J gene: TRBJ1-1; D gene: NA; clone size: once; V gene: TRBV4-3; CDR3 DNA: TGCGCCAGCAGCCGAGCCAAGGTGGTTTCCCCAAGGAACACTGAAGCTTTCTTT; CDR3 protein: CASSRAKVVSPRNTEAFF
J gene: TRBJ1-1; D gene: TRBD1; clone size: NA; V gene: TRBV5-1; CDR3 DNA: TGCGCCAGCAGCGAATACCAGACAGGGGCGACTGAAGCTTTCTTT; CDR3 protein: CASSEYQTGATEAFF
J gene: TRBJ1-6; D gene: NA; clone size: NA; V gene: TRBV4-3; CDR3 DNA: TGCGCCAGCAGCCAAGATGATCGCTATAATTCACCCCTCCACTTT; CDR3 protein: CASSQDDRYNSPLHF
J gene: TRBJ2-3; D gene: TRBD1; clone size: once; V gene: TRBV19; CDR3 DNA: TGTGCCAGTAGTCCAAGGGACAGGGGGACGGATACGCAGTATTTT; CDR3 protein: CASSPRDRGTDTQYF
J gene: TRBJ1-1; D gene: NA; clone size: NA; V gene: TRBV18; CDR3 DNA: TGTGCCAGCTCACCGGGGGGGGGACCGAACACTGAAGCTTTCTTT; CDR3 protein: CASSPGGGPNTEAFF
J gene: TRBJ2-3; D gene: NA; clone size: NA; V gene: TRBV9; CDR3 DNA: TGTGCCAGCAGCGTAGAGGGAGTAGGCACAGATACGCAGTATTTT; CDR3 protein: CASSVEGVGTDTQYF
J gene: TRBJ1-2; D gene: TRBD1; clone size: once; V gene: TRBV24-1; CDR3 DNA: TGTGCCACCAGTGATGACAGGGGGAATGATGGCTACACCTTC; CDR3 protein: CATSDDRGNDGYTF
J gene: TRBJ2-3; D gene: NA; clone size: NA; V gene: TRBV19; CDR3 DNA: TGTGCCAGTAGTATTTGGGGCGAAGCCACAGATACGCAGTATTTT; CDR3 protein: CASSIWGEATDTQYF
J gene: TRBJ1-1; D gene: NA; clone size: few; V gene: TRBV2; CDR3 DNA: TGTGCCAGCAGCCGGGGGGAGTGGAACACTGAAGCTTTCTTT; CDR3 protein: CASSRGEWNTEAFF
J gene: TRBJ2-7; D gene: TRBD2; clone size: NA; V gene: TRBV5-1; CDR3 DNA: TGCGCCAGCAGCTTTGGGTGGGAGGGGTCCTACGAGCAGTACTTC; CDR3 protein: CASSFGWEGSYEQYF
J gene: TRBJ2-1; D gene: NA; clone size: NA; V gene: TRBV28; CDR3 DNA: TGTGCCAGTTACCTGGCGGGGTTTAACAATGAGCAGTTCTTC; CDR3 protein: CASYLAGFNNEQFF
J gene: TRBJ1-5; D gene: NA; clone size: once; V gene: TRBV18; CDR3 DNA: TGTGCCAGCTCACAGACGACAGGTGAGGGCAATCAGCCCCAGCATTTT; CDR3 protein: CASSQTTGEGNQPQHF
J gene: TRBJ2-7; D gene: NA; clone size: few; V gene: TRBV5-1; CDR3 DNA: TGCGCCAGCAGGGCTAGCGAGCTTGGGGAGCAGTACTTC; CDR3 protein: CASRASELGEQYF
J gene: TRBJ2-2; D gene: TRBD2; clone size: NA; V gene: TRBV24-1; CDR3 DNA: TGTGCCACCAGTGATCCCCGGGCGGGGGGCTCAGGGGAGCTGTTTTTT; CDR3 protein: CATSDPRAGGSGELFF
J gene: TRBJ2-7; D gene: NA; clone size: once; V gene: TRBV15; CDR3 DNA: TGTGCCACCAGCAGAGATCTGGCGGCCACCCAGTACTTC; CDR3 protein: CATSRDLAATQYF
J gene: TRBJ1-2; D gene: NA; clone size: NA; V gene: TRBV27; CDR3 DNA: TGTGCCAGCGGGTCGAAGGTTGCTAACTATGGCTACACCTTC; CDR3 protein: CASGSKVANYGYTF
J gene: TRBJ2-1; D gene: NA; clone size: NA; V gene: TRBV7-8; CDR3 DNA: TGTGCCAGCGGACCCCGGGACCACTGGAACAATGAGCAGTTCTTC; CDR3 protein: CASGPRDHWNNEQFF
J gene: TRBJ2-1; D gene: TRBD2; clone size: once; V gene: TRBV7-9; CDR3 DNA: TGTGCCAGCAGCACCCCCCGGGCTAGCGGGCGGTCCTACAATGAGCAGTTCTTC; CDR3 protein: CASSTPRASGRSYNEQFF
J gene: TRBJ1-2; D gene: TRBD1; clone size: NA; V gene: TRBV7-2; CDR3 DNA: TGTGCCAGCAGCCAGGACAGGGCGAGAGCTAACTATGGCTACACCTTC; CDR3 protein: CASSQDRARANYGYTF
J gene: TRBJ1-1; D gene: NA; clone size: NA; V gene: TRBV20-1; CDR3 DNA: TGCAGTGCTAGTCGAACAGCTAACATGAACACTGAAGCTTTCTTT; CDR3 protein: CSASRTANMNTEAFF
J gene: TRBJ2-7; D gene: TRBD2; clone size: NA; V gene: TRBV7-2; CDR3 DNA: TGTGCCAGCAGCTCGAGCGGCGGGAGACCCTACGAGCAGTACTTC; CDR3 protein: CASSSSGGRPYEQYF
J gene: TRBJ2-1; D gene: NA; clone size: NA; V gene: TRBV19; CDR3 DNA: TGTGCCAGTAGTATATGGGCGGGTGACCCCTCCTACAATGAGCAGTTCTTC; CDR3 protein: CASSIWAGDPSYNEQFF
J gene: TRBJ2-7; D gene: NA; clone size: NA; V gene: TRBV3-1/TRBV3-2; CDR3 DNA: TGTGCCAGCAGCCGCAGTAGCGGAGGATACGAGCAGTACTTC; CDR3 protein: CASSRSSGGYEQYF
J gene: TRBJ1-1; D gene: NA; clone size: NA; V gene: TRBV19; CDR3 DNA: TGTGCCAGTAACCAGGCGAACACTGAAGCTTTCTTT; CDR3 protein: CASNQANTEAFF
J gene: TRBJ1-2; D gene: TRBD1; clone size: NA; V gene: TRBV4-2; CDR3 DNA: TGTGCCAGCAGCCAACCGGGACAGGGCGGTTGGGGCTACACCTTC; CDR3 protein: CASSQPGQGGWGYTF
J gene: TRBJ2-7; D gene: NA; clone size: NA; V gene: TRBV10-3; CDR3 DNA: TGTGCCATCAGCGAAGGGGCTGGGGACTTCTCCTACGAGCAGTACTTC; CDR3 protein: CAISEGAGDFSYEQYF
J gene: TRBJ1-6; D gene: NA; clone size: NA; V gene: TRBV28; CDR3 DNA: TGTGCCAGCAGTCCCATGGGGGGCGGGGATTCACCCCTCCACTTT; CDR3 protein: CASSPMGGGDSPLHF
J gene: TRBJ2-3; D gene: TRBD2; clone size: NA; V gene: TRBV5-1; CDR3 DNA: TGCGCCAGCAGCTTGATAACTAGCGGGAGTTCCACAGATACGCAGTATTTT; CDR3 protein: CASSLITSGSSTDTQYF
J gene: TRBJ2-5; D gene: NA; clone size: NA; V gene: TRBV5-5; CDR3 DNA: TGTGCCAGCAGCTTGGAGTTTTTTGAGACCCAGTACTTC; CDR3 protein: CASSLEFFETQYF
J gene: TRBJ1-1; D gene: NA; clone size: NA; V gene: TRBV7-2; CDR3 DNA: TGTGCCAGCAGCCTGGGACAGAACACTGAAGCTTTCTTT; CDR3 protein: CASSLGQNTEAFF
J gene: TRBJ2-7; D gene: NA; clone size: NA; V gene: TRBV3-1/TRBV3-2; CDR3 DNA: TGTGCCACCCAAACGAGGGGATCCTACGAGCAGTACTTC; CDR3 protein: CATQTRGSYEQYF
J gene: TRBJ1-2; D gene: NA; clone size: few; V gene: TRBV28; CDR3 DNA: TGTGCCAGCAGTTTGGCTTCGATCTACTTTCCTGGCTACACCTTC; CDR3 protein: CASSLASIYFPGYTF
J gene: TRBJ1-1; D gene: NA; clone size: NA; V gene: TRBV5-1; CDR3 DNA: TGCGCCAGCAGCTTGGGAATGACCTCGAACACTGAAGCTTTCTTT; CDR3 protein: CASSLGMTSNTEAFF
J gene: TRBJ2-7; D gene: TRBD1; clone size: NA; V gene: TRBV5-4; CDR3 DNA: TGTGCCAGCAGGGGTGAACAGGGGAGCTACGAGCAGTACTTC; CDR3 protein: CASRGEQGSYEQYF
J gene: TRBJ2-1; D gene: NA; clone size: NA; V gene: TRBV28; CDR3 DNA: TGTGCCCACGGACTGAGGGGCAATGAGCAGTTCTTC; CDR3 protein: CAHGLRGNEQFF
J gene: TRBJ1-2; D gene: NA; clone size: NA; V gene: TRBV21-1; CDR3 DNA: TGTGCCAGCGGGAGGGAGGTTAACTATGGCTACACCTTC; CDR3 protein: CASGREVNYGYTF
J gene: TRBJ1-4; D gene: NA; clone size: NA; V gene: TRBV30; CDR3 DNA: TGTGCCTGGAGGCAAGGAGGGGGAGGAAGAGAAAAACTGTTTTTT; CDR3 protein: CAWRQGGGGREKLFF
J gene: TRBJ2-4; D gene: NA; clone size: NA; V gene: TRBV21-1; CDR3 DNA: TGTGCCAGCACTACGACCCGGGGACTAGCTGGGTCCCCCAAAAACATTCAGTACTTC; CDR3 protein: CASTTTRGLAGSPKNIQYF
J gene: TRBJ2-7; D gene: NA; clone size: once; V gene: TRBV28; CDR3 DNA: TGTGCCAGCTCGGACAGCTACGAGCAGTACTTC; CDR3 protein: CASSDSYEQYF
J gene: TRBJ2-1; D gene: NA; clone size: NA; V gene: TRBV7-8; CDR3 DNA: TGTGCCAGCAGCTTGCCCCGACGTATGGGCAATGAGCAGTTCTTC; CDR3 protein: CASSLPRRMGNEQFF
J gene: TRBJ1-1; D gene: NA; clone size: NA; V gene: TRBV28; CDR3 DNA: TGTGCCAGCAGTTTCAGGACGACTCACGGTGAAGCTTTCTTT; CDR3 protein: CASSFRTTHGEAFF
J gene: TRBJ1-1; D gene: NA; clone size: NA; V gene: TRBV14; CDR3 DNA: TGTGCCAGCAGCCACGATGGGGGGGCGAGGGCTTTCTTT; CDR3 protein: CASSHDGGARAFF
J gene: TRBJ2-5; D gene: TRBD2; clone size: once; V gene: TRBV6-5; CDR3 DNA: TGTGCCAGCAACGGAAGGCGGGAGGGCCGGGAGACCCAGTACTTC; CDR3 protein: CASNGRREGRETQYF
J gene: TRBJ2-1; D gene: NA; clone size: NA; V gene: TRBV27; CDR3 DNA: TGTGCCAGCAGTTTATTGGGGGCGTTAGGCAATGAGCAGTTCTTC; CDR3 protein: CASSLLGALGNEQFF
J gene: TRBJ2-3; D gene: NA; clone size: NA; V gene: TRBV5-1; CDR3 DNA: TGCGCCAGCAGCTTGGTTACGGTCCACACAGATACGCAGTATTTT; CDR3 protein: CASSLVTVHTDTQYF
J gene: TRBJ2-2; D gene: NA; clone size: NA; V gene: TRBV7-3; CDR3 DNA: TGTGCCAGCAGCTTAGGGTTCGGCGGGGAGCTGTTTTTT; CDR3 protein: CASSLGFGGELFF
J gene: TRBJ1-5; D gene: NA; clone size: NA; V gene: TRBV7-2; CDR3 DNA: TGTGCCAGCAGCTTAGTAAGGAGTGGGCTTAGCAATCAGCCCCAGCATTTT; CDR3 protein: CASSLVRSGLSNQPQHF
J gene: TRBJ2-5; D gene: TRBD2; clone size: NA; V gene: TRBV5-4; CDR3 DNA: TGTGCCAGCTCCCTTGGAGGTAGCGGGAGTGGAAAGACCCAGTACTTC; CDR3 protein: CASSLGGSGSGKTQYF
J gene: TRBJ2-7; D gene: TRBD1; clone size: few; V gene: TRBV19; CDR3 DNA: TGTGCCAGTAAGGGGACAGGAGCCTACGAGCAGTACTTC; CDR3 protein: CASKGTGAYEQYF
J gene: TRBJ1-4; D gene: NA; clone size: NA; V gene: TRBV5-6; CDR3 DNA: TGTGCCAGCAGCCGAGGACGAGCAACTAATGAAAAACTGTTTTTT; CDR3 protein: CASSRGRATNEKLFF
J gene: TRBJ2-2; D gene: NA; clone size: NA; V gene: TRBV20-1; CDR3 DNA: TGCAGTGTCCCCGGCACCGGGGAGCTGTTTTTT; CDR3 protein: CSVPGTGELFF